The sequence of this T cell receptor (beta chain) was determined in a study of blood T cell repertoires in COVID-19. Germline V gene sequence: CDR1 SGHRS, CDR2 YFSETQ. V dropped 3 bases and J dropped 0; count of bases not matched to a gene: 4. This CDR3 comprises 16 residues. Per the authors' pipeline: Quantification of nucleated cells was approximated via reference gene primer amplification. Assay used: immunoSEQ multiplex PCR; TCRdb lists only in-frame clones, some missing. That table gives V, J and clone size, and the DNA gave D and trimming. The table has under 65,000 clones, 90% seen once. This chain links TRBV5-1 with TRBJ1-1, with TRBD1 identical over 11 bases. The TCR comes from a man aged 55 to 70 with acute or convalescent COVID-19. Material: peripheral blood. The CDR3 sequence: CASSSGDRGMNTEAFF. CDR3 DNA sequence: TGCGCCAGCAGCTCAGGGGACAGGGGGATGAACACTGAAGCTTTCTTT.